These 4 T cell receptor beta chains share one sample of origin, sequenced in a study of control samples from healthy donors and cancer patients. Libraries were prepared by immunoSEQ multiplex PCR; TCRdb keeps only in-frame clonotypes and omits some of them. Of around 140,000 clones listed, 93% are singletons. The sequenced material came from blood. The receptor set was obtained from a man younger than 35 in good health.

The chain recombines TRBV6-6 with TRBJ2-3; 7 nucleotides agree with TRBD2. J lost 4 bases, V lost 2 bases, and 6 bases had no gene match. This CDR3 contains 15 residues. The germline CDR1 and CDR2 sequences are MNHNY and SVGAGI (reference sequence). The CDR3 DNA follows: TGTGCCAGCAGTTACCCGGGGGAGGGCGCAGATACGCAGTATTTT. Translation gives CASSYPGEGADTQYF.

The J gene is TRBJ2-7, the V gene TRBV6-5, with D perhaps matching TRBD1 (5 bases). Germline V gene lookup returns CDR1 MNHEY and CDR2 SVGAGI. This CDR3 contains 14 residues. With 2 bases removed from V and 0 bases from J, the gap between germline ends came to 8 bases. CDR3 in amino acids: CASSYTDSSYEQYF. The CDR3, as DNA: TGTGCCAGCAGTTACACCGACAGCTCCTACGAGCAGTACTTC.

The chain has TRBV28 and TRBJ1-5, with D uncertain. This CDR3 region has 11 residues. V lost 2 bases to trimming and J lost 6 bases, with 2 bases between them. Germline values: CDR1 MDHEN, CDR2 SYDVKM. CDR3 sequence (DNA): TGTGCCAGCAGTTTAAGTCAGCCCCAGCATTTT. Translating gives CASSLSQPQHF.

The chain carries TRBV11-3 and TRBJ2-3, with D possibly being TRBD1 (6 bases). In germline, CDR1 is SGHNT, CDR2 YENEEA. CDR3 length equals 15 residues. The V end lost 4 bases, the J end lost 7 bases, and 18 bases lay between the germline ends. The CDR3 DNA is TGTGCCAGCAGCTATAGGGTTTCCGGGACAAATACGCAGTATTTT. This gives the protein CASSYRVSGTNTQYF.